This T cell receptor beta chain was sequenced during a study of blood T cell repertoires in COVID-19. In the original processing: The assay estimated nucleated cells by amplifying reference gene primers. The repertoire was sequenced with immunoSEQ multiplex PCR; TCRdb's copy has only in-frame clones and lacks some. The DNA gave D and trimming, while V, J and clone size come from that table. The sample gives 300,000 to 400,000 clones, about 90% of which show up once; around 3% is in the top ten. The sequence was collected from a woman aged 25 to 45 with COVID-19, enrolled during active disease. Sequencing used peripheral blood.

The CDR3 spells CASSPWTSAYNEQFF. In nucleotides, the CDR3 is TGTGCCAGCAGCCCCTGGACTAGCGCGTACAATGAGCAGTTCTTC. This chain connects TRBV12-1 to TRBJ2-1; the listed D gene, TRBD2, was not tested against the DNA. TRBV12-1 is a pseudogene. CDR3 length: 15 residues.